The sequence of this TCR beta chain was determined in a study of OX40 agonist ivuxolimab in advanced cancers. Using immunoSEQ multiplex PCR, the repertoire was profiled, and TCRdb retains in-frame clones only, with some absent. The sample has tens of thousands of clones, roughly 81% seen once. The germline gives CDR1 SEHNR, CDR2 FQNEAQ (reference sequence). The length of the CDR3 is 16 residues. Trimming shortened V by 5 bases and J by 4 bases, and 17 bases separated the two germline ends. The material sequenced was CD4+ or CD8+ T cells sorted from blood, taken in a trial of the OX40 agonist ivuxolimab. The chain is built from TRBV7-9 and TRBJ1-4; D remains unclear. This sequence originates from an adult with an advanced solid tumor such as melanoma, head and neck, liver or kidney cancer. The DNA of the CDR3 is TGTGCCAGCAGCCCTACGTTGGGCGCACATAATGAAAAACTGTTTTTT. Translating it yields CASSPTLGAHNEKLFF.